This T cell receptor (beta chain) derives from a study of CD8 T cells in Susac syndrome. Random hexamers were used to reverse transcribe 0.5 to 1 ug of RNA. TCRdb re-analysed the immunoSEQ multiplex PCR reads in MiXCR, keeping a single row per CDR3 protein. The table includes approximately 150,000 distinct CDR3 sequences, roughly 80% detected once. Peripheral blood CD8+ and CD4+ T cells were profiled by TCR beta sequencing. CDR1 SEHNR and CDR2 FQNEAQ come from the germline V gene (reference sequence). The CDR3 sequence is 13 residues long. V gave up 3 bases and J gave up 0 bases, with 3 bases separating them.

This TCR came from a human donor with multiple sclerosis. This sequence joins TRBV7-9 and TRBJ1-3; no clear D gene. The sequenced material came from CD8+ T cells from PBMCs. CDR3 DNA sequence: TGTGCCAGCAGCTTTCCCTCTGGAAACACCATATATTTT. Translated, it gives CASSFPSGNTIYF. Variable domain in full (rest from reference TRBV7-9 and TRBJ1-3): DTGVSQNPRHKITKRGQNVTFRCDPISEHNRLYWYRQTLGQGPEFLTYFQNEAQLEKSRLLSDRFSAERPKGSFSTLEIQRTEQGDSAMYLCASSFPSGNTIYFGEGSWLTVV.